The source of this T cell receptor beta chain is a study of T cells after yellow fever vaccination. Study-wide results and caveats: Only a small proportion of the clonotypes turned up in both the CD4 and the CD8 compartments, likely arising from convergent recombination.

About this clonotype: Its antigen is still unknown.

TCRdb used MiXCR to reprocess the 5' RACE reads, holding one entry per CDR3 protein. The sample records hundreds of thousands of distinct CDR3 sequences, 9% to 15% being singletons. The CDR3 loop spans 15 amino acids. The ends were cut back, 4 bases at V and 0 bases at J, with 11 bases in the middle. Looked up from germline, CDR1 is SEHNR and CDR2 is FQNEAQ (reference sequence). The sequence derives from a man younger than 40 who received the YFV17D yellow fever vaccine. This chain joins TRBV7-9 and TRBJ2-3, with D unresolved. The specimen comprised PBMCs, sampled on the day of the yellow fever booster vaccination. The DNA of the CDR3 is TGTGCCAGCAGCTCCGATAACTACAGCACAGATACGCAGTATTTT. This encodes CASSSDNYSTDTQYF.